This TCR beta chain was recorded in a study of shared clonotypes between healthy human individuals. Overall study: The cohort comprised a couple of women and a few men. Their ages spanned 18 to 49 years.

CD8 cells classed as naive were CD45RO-negative and positively selected for CCR7, excluding terminally differentiated effector memory CD45RA+ cells. Turning to this clone: No antigen is known for it.

Study-wide points: Compared with memory subsets, naive subsets generally had larger estimated richness. Clonotypes which were not shared had lower generation probabilities than clonotypes that all four donors shared.

The CDR3 is 16 residues long. V was shortened by 5 bases and J by 0 bases, with 15 bases between the two germline ends. In germline, CDR1 is SGHVS, CDR2 FQNEAQ. Produced via immunoSEQ multiplex PCR; TCRdb's table is partial and in-frame only. Found here are 800,000 to 950,000 clones, approximately 97% of them singletons; the top ten hold about 0.21%. Sequenced sample: naive CD8+ T cells sorted from blood. This sequence joins TRBV7-8 and TRBJ2-3; the D gene could be TRBD1 or TRBD2 (5 bases each). The receptor's source is a young man in good health. CDR3 amino acids: CASSHSRRGSTDTQYF. DNA for the CDR3: TGTGCCAGCAGCCACTCACGCCGGGGCAGCACAGATACGCAGTATTTT.